This T cell receptor (beta chain) originates from a study of PD-L1 blockade in urothelial cancer. Study background: Blood samples had a median of approximately 150,000 T cells, roughly 84,000 unique TCRs, and clonality about 0.074.

This CDR3 contains 14 residues. The germline gives CDR1 MGHDK, CDR2 SYGVNS. V lost 3 bases, J lost 1 base, and 9 bases lay in between. Sequencing used immunoSEQ multiplex PCR; TCRdb keeps in-frame clones, though not all of them. Here the sample spans approximately 50,000 clones, roughly 80% being singletons. The sample's time point: pretreatment peripheral blood. Patients had locally advanced or metastatic urothelial carcinoma. The source is a man over 45 with urothelial cancer. This specimen was PBMCs, taken around atezolizumab (anti-PD-L1) treatment. J is TRBJ1-1 and V is TRBV25-1; TRBD1 might be the D (5 bases). Here the CDR3 DNA reads TGTGCCAGCAGTGACACGGGGGGGAACACTGAAGCTTTCTTT. Translation gives CASSDTGGNTEAFF.